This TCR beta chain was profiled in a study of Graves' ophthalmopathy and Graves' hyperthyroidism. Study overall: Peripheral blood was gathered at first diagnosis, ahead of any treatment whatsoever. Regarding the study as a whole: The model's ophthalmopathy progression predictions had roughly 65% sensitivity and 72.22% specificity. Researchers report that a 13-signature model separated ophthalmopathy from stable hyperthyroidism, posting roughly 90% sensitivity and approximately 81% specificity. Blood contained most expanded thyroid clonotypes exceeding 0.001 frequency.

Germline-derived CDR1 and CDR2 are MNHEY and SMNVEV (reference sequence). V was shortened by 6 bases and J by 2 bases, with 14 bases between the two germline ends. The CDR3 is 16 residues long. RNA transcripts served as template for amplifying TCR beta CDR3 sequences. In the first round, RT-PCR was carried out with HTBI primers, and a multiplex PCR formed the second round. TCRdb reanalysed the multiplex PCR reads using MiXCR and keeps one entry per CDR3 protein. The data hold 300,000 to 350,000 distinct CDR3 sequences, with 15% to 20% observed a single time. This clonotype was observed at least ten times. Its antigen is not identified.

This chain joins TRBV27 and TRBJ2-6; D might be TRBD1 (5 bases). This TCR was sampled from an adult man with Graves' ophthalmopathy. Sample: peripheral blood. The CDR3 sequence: CASSSTVLPGANVLTF. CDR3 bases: TGTGCCAGCAGCTCGACAGTTCTTCCTGGGGCCAACGTCCTGACTTTC.